A single sample is the source of the 27 T cell receptor beta chains below, sequenced in a study of T cell repertoires in cytomegalovirus infection. Their antigen targets remain unknown. MiXCR, applied by TCRdb to the reads, yields one record per CDR3 protein. Found here are about 900,000 distinct CDR3 sequences, approximately 31% of them singletons; the top ten hold around 15%. The input for sequencing was cultured CD8+ T cells from PBMCs, taken from culture after CMV antigen stimulation. Receptor source: a human donor in good health (CMV status not recorded). Some clones in this sample may be carry-over from other donors' samples.

To note about this clonotype: Just one base apart from a much larger clone, this may be a read error. The rearrangement uses TRBV7-6 and TRBJ2-7; TRBD1 agrees at 12 bases. Unmatched junction bases numbered 4, after V lost 4 bases and J lost 6 bases. CDR3 size: 14 residues. Looked up from germline, CDR1 is SGHVS and CDR2 is FNYEAQ. This CDR3 reads CASSSGQGALEQYF. The CDR3 nucleotides are TGTGCCAGCAGCTCGGGACAGGGGGCCCTCGAGCAGTACTTC. Full variable domain (remainder filled in from reference TRBV7-6 and TRBJ2-7): GAGVSQSPRYKVTKRGQDVALRCDPISGHVSLYWYRQALGQGPEFLTYFNYEAQQDKSGLPNDRFSAERPEGSISTLTIQRTEQRDSAMYRCASSSGQGALEQYFGPGTRLTVT.

This clonotype was counted many times. This sequence joins TRBV7-6 and TRBJ2-2; tentative D call: TRBD2 (5 bases). The V end lost 3 bases, the J end lost 1 base, and 6 bases lay between the germline ends. Germline-derived CDR1 and CDR2 are SGHVS and FNYEAQ. The CDR3 has 14 residues. The CDR3 DNA reads as TGTGCCAGCAGCTTCCGGGAGAACACCGGGGAGCTGTTTTTT. Protein sequence: CASSFRENTGELFF.

The chain couples TRBV5-6 to TRBJ1-2; D gene ambiguous. Trimming took 0 bases from V and 2 from J, leaving 11 bases between them. Germline CDR1 reads SGHDT; CDR2 reads YYEEEE. This CDR3 comprises 15 residues. CDR3 nucleotides: TGTGCCAGCAGCTTGGAGCCAGGAACGAACTATGGCTACACCTTC. Translated: CASSLEPGTNYGYTF.

This clonotype was counted at least ten times. The rearrangement joins TRBV7-8 to TRBJ2-2, with D possibly being TRBD2 (6 bases). V was clipped by 2 bases and J by 4 bases, with 8 bases between them. Germline V gene lookup returns CDR1 SGHVS and CDR2 FQNEAQ. The length of the CDR3 is 14 residues. CDR3 sequence: CASSLLATTGELFF. In nucleotides, the CDR3 is TGTGCCAGCAGCTTACTAGCGACCACCGGGGAGCTGTTTTTT.

This chain connects TRBV27 to TRBJ1-2; 9 bases match TRBD1. Germline V CDR1 and CDR2: MNHEY, SMNVEV (reference sequence). The CDR3 extends over 15 amino acids. Trimming at V came to 5 bases and at J to 3 bases, leaving 7 bases not matched to a gene. The CDR3 sequence: CASSPSQGAYYGYTF. In DNA form, the CDR3 reads TGTGCCAGCAGTCCATCACAGGGGGCGTACTATGGCTACACCTTC.

This clonotype occurred many times. This chain uses TRBV7-8 with TRBJ1-5, with TRBD1 matching 7 bases. After removal of 0 bases from V and 3 bases from J, the junction contained 11 bases not matched to a gene. CDR3 length: 18 amino acids. Germline V gene data show CDR1 as SGHVS and CDR2 as FQNEAQ. Written as DNA, the CDR3 is TGTGCCAGCAGCTTAGCAGGGGGCGAGTACTGGCACAATCAGCCCCAGCATTTT. This translates into CASSLAGGEYWHNQPQHF.

The V and J genes are TRBV7-8 and TRBJ2-7; D is undetermined. Trimming cost V 4 bases and J 9 bases, with 22 bases left between them. Germline V lookup: CDR1 SGHVS, CDR2 FQNEAQ. The CDR3 runs to 15 residues. CDR3 sequence reads: CASSSSLHRGLGQYF. CDR3 nucleotides: TGTGCCAGCAGCTCCTCACTCCACAGAGGCCTCGGGCAGTACTTC.

The chain uses TRBV19 and TRBJ1-1, with D possibly being TRBD1 (5 bases). The CDR3 sequence is 14 residues long. Trimming took off 1 base at V and 4 bases at J, with 10 bases between the two ends. Germline CDR1 reads LNHDA; CDR2 reads SQIVND (reference sequence). The CDR3 loop is CASSIVHQGTEAFF. CDR3 sequence (DNA): TGTGCCAGTAGTATAGTCCATCAGGGCACTGAAGCTTTCTTT.

The chain employs TRBV5-6 and TRBJ2-6, with D uncertain. CDR3 length: 15 residues. V dropped 1 base and J dropped 2 bases, with 7 bases sitting between them. Germline CDR1 and CDR2: SGHDT and YYEEEE. CDR3 in DNA: TGTGCCAGCAGCTTGTCCTGGACTGGGGCCAACGTCCTGACTTTC. Translated: CASSLSWTGANVLTF.

The chain uses TRBV27 and TRBJ2-1, with a possible D match to TRBD2 (7 bases). The CDR3 has 15 residues. CDR1 and CDR2 (germline): MNHEY, SMNVEV (reference sequence). V lost 5 bases, J lost 10 bases, and 21 bases lay in between. The CDR3 loop is CASSPLAGAPGEQFF. The CDR3 DNA reads TGTGCCAGCAGTCCTCTTGCGGGGGCCCCCGGGGAGCAGTTCTTC.

This clonotype was seen more than once but under ten times. This chain joins TRBV5-6 and TRBJ1-2, with 7 bases lining up with TRBD1. Per germline, CDR1 SGHDT and CDR2 YYEEEE. The CDR3 runs to 16 residues. J lost 5 bases, V lost 4 bases, and 14 bases had no gene match. The CDR3 DNA follows: TGTGCCAGCAGCCGGATGATAACCGGGACAGCTTATGGCTACACCTTC. Its protein product is CASSRMITGTAYGYTF.

As to this clonotype: Possible read error: a much larger clone is one base away. The chain links TRBV6-5 to TRBJ1-2; 8 bases line up with TRBD1. Germline V gene lookup returns CDR1 MNHEY and CDR2 SVGAGI. This CDR3 region has 16 residues. V was pared by 5 bases and J by 3 bases, with 11 bases of the junction left unmatched. The CDR3 loop reads CASSDPVPGQDYGYTF. In DNA, the CDR3 is TGTGCCAGCAGTGACCCTGTTCCGGGACAGGACTATGGCTACACCTTC.

This clonotype appeared a few times. The chain carries TRBV10-3 and TRBJ1-1; tentatively, D is TRBD1 (5 bases). This CDR3 comprises 14 residues. Deletions cut 0 bases from V and 0 bases from J, with 5 bases between. Per germline, CDR1 ENHRY and CDR2 SYGVKD. This CDR3 reads CAISESGVNTEAFF. The CDR3 nucleotides read TGTGCCATCAGTGAGTCGGGGGTGAACACTGAAGCTTTCTTT.

The chain employs TRBV12-3 or TRBV12-4 and TRBJ2-1, with D hard to call. CDR3 length: 13 amino acids. The CDR3 region has the DNA TGTGTTACGGCTAGAGGCCCCGACAATGAGCAGTTCTTC. Its translation: CVTARGPDNEQFF.

In its sample, this clonotype was seen a few times. The chain recombines TRBV19 with TRBJ2-2, with TRBD2 matching 9 bases. The CDR3 has 15 amino acids. Per the germline V gene, CDR1 is LNHDA and CDR2 is SQIVND (reference sequence). The V and J ends lost 3 bases and 8 bases, in that order; junction bases with no gene match: 7. The CDR3 nucleotides are TGTGCCAGTAGTATCGCGTCTAGCGGGATGGGGGAGCTGTTTTTT. It is translated as CASSIASSGMGELFF.

Worth noting for this clonotype: An end of the junction does not agree with germline; a read error may underlie this. The genes are TRBV6-1 and TRBJ1-2; D might be TRBD1 (6 bases). Germline V gives CDR1 MNHNS, CDR2 SASEGT. The CDR3 length is 15 residues. CDR3: CVSSEGQGKNYGYTF. CDR3 DNA: TGTGTCAGCAGTGAAGGGCAGGGGAAAAACTATGGCTACACCTTC.

V and J are TRBV9 and TRBJ1-2, with D uncertain. The V end lost 7 bases, the J end lost 7 bases, and 17 bases lay between the germline ends. The CDR3 totals 13 residues. CDR1 and CDR2 from the germline V gene are SGDLS and YYNGEE. The DNA for the CDR3 is TGTGCCAGCTATCCCATGCCCACTATTGGCTACACCTTC. Amino acids: CASYPMPTIGYTF. Based on the CDR3 plus reference TRBV9 and TRBJ1-2, the full variable domain is DSGVTQTPKHLITATGQRVTLRCSPRSGDLSVYWYQQSLDQGLQFLIQYYNGEERAKGNILERFSAQQFPDLHSELNLSSLELGDSALYFCASYPMPTIGYTFGSGTRLTVV.

The rearrangement links TRBV5-1 to TRBJ2-3; TRBD2 might be the D (6 bases). The germline V gene encodes CDR1 SGHRS and CDR2 YFSETQ. The length of the CDR3 is 18 residues. V was shortened by 3 bases and J by 0 bases, with 20 bases between the two germline ends. CDR3 coding DNA: TGCGCCAGCAGCTCCCGGGACTCGGGATTCTCTAGCACAGATACGCAGTATTTT. As protein: CASSSRDSGFSSTDTQYF.

The rearrangement links TRBV10-2 to TRBJ1-5; D uncertain. Trimming cost V 0 bases and J 4 bases, with 10 bases left between them. Germline V gene data show CDR1 as WSHSY and CDR2 as SAAADI. The CDR3 runs to 15 residues. The CDR3, as DNA: TGCGCCAGCAGTGAGTCGAGACAAGTTAATCAGCCCCAGCATTTT. It yields the protein CASSESRQVNQPQHF.

The table lists this clonotype with many counts. V and J are TRBV12-3 or TRBV12-4 and TRBJ1-1; TRBD1 might be the D (6 bases). The germline V and J ends were trimmed by 6 bases and 13 bases, with 15 bases remaining between them. The CDR3 extends over 11 amino acids. This CDR3 reads CASRGGLDFFF. DNA for the CDR3: TGTGCCAGCAGAGGGGGTCTCGACTTTTTCTTT.

The chain combines TRBV28 with TRBJ2-6, with a possible D match to TRBD1 (6 bases). V was shortened by 1 base and J by 4 bases, with 11 bases between the two germline ends. Germline V gives CDR1 MDHEN, CDR2 SYDVKM. CDR3 length: 16 amino acids. The CDR3, as DNA: TGTGCCAGCAGTTTATCCACAGGGCCAGGGGCCAACGTCCTGACTTTC. Translating it yields CASSLSTGPGANVLTF.

J is TRBJ1-3 and V is TRBV29-1; the D gene is possibly TRBD1 (5 bases). Trimming pared 5 bases from V and 0 bases from J, leaving 20 bases between. CDR1 is SQVTM and CDR2 is ANQGSEA in the germline V gene. The CDR3 sequence is 17 residues long. The CDR3 DNA reads as TGCAGCGTTCCGGGACTGACCCCATACCACTCTGGAAACACCATATATTTT. Encoded protein: CSVPGLTPYHSGNTIYF.

V usage is TRBV6-5 and J usage is TRBJ2-3; 7 nucleotides match TRBD1. From germline, CDR1 is MNHEY and CDR2 SVGAGI. There are 16 residues in the CDR3. Unmatched junction bases numbered 8, after V lost 5 bases and J lost 0 bases. CDR3 residues: CASSPDREMSTDTQYF. Written as DNA, the CDR3 is TGTGCCAGCAGTCCAGACAGGGAAATGAGCACAGATACGCAGTATTTT.

This chain connects TRBV5-1 to TRBJ1-1, with a possible D match to TRBD1 (5 bases). V was pared by 4 bases and J by 7 bases, with 14 bases between. CDR1 and CDR2 (germline): SGHRS, YFSETQ. CDR3 length equals 13 residues. The CDR3 protein is CASSLTNRIEAFF. The CDR3, as DNA: TGCGCCAGCAGCCTGACGAACAGGATTGAAGCTTTCTTT.

This chain connects TRBV7-9 to TRBJ1-1; D is unresolved. Germline V gene data show CDR1 as SEHNR and CDR2 as FQNEAQ (reference sequence). V was shortened by 1 base and J by 1 base, with 13 bases between the two germline ends. The CDR3 extends over 16 amino acids. CDR3 amino acids: CASSLVYSGENTEAFF. CDR3 coding DNA: TGTGCCAGCAGCTTAGTATATTCGGGCGAGAACACTGAAGCTTTCTTT. Full variable domain (remainder filled in from reference TRBV7-9 and TRBJ1-1): DTGVSQNPRHKITKRGQNVTFRCDPISEHNRLYWYRQTLGQGPEFLTYFQNEAQLEKSRLLSDRFSAERPKGSFSTLEIQRTEQGDSAMYLCASSLVYSGENTEAFFGQGTRLTVV.

V gene TRBV5-4 combines with J gene TRBJ2-7; unclear D gene. The V end lost 0 bases, the J end lost 0 bases, and 13 bases lay between the germline ends. Germline V lookup: CDR1 SGHNT, CDR2 YYREEE (reference sequence). This CDR3 region has 16 residues. The CDR3 protein is CASSLGVNFNSYEQYF. In DNA, the CDR3 is TGTGCCAGCAGCTTGGGGGTCAACTTTAACTCCTACGAGCAGTACTTC.

The chain carries TRBV12-5 and TRBJ1-1; the D is unclear. Germline V gene lookup returns CDR1 LGHNT and CDR2 FRNRAP. This CDR3 has 11 amino acids. Trimming cost V 1 base and J 9 bases, with 6 bases left between them. CDR3 sequence: CASGLGSKAFF. CDR3 DNA sequence: TGTGCTAGTGGTTTGGGATCTAAAGCTTTCTTT.